This TCR beta chain originates from a study of T cell changes during pregnancy in multiple sclerosis. The V gene end was trimmed by 1 base and the J gene end by 2 bases; junction bases not matched to a gene: 5. This CDR3 spans 16 amino acids. The germline gives CDR1 MNHEY, CDR2 SMNVEV (reference sequence). Assay: immunoSEQ multiplex PCR; the TCRdb copy retains only in-frame clones and omits some. The data hold about 45,000 clones, with approximately 90% observed a single time. The receptor was isolated from a female donor with multiple sclerosis, enrolled in a pregnancy study. V and J are TRBV27 and TRBJ2-3; 8 nucleotides agree with TRBD2. This specimen was CD8+ T cells from peripheral blood mononuclear cells, taken in the second trimester of pregnancy. This CDR3 is CASSLWAGGATDTQYF. The CDR3 coding sequence is TGTGCCAGCAGTTTATGGGCGGGGGGAGCCACAGATACGCAGTATTTT.